Presented here are 29 T cell receptor beta chains from one specimen sequenced in a study of CD8+CD57+ T cells in acquired aplastic anemia. Patients included in sequencing had previously demonstrated CD8+CD57+ cell expansion by flow cytometry. Using genomic DNA as the template, TCR beta VDJ and CDR3 profiling was carried out. TCRdb re-derived calls from the reads in MiXCR, one entry per CDR3 protein. This sample has fewer than 250,000 distinct CDR3 sequences; 40% to 60% occur once, and the top ten carry approximately 20%. Material: sorted CD4+, CD8+, or CD8+CD57+ T cells (not recorded which) from PBMCs. All receptors derive from a human donor with aplastic anemia.

The CDR3 sequence is CASSPRLAGETVQETQYF. In DNA form, the CDR3 reads TGTGCCAGCTCACCCCGACTAGCGGGAGAGACAGTACAAGAGACCCAGTACTTC. The chain joins TRBV10-3 to TRBJ2-7; 12 nucleotides agree with TRBD2. The J call may be mistaken, given a closer DNA end match to TRBJ2-5. From germline, CDR1 is ENHRY and CDR2 SYGVKD. CDR3 length: 18 amino acids.

This clonotype was seen at least ten times. The chain couples TRBV19 to TRBJ2-3, with D possibly matching TRBD2 (6 bases). Trimming removed 8 bases from V and 10 bases from J, with 25 bases in between. Looked up from germline, CDR1 is LNHDA and CDR2 is SQIVND (reference sequence). CDR3 length: 15 amino acids. Here the CDR3 reads CASRFNRDSNGAQYF. DNA for the CDR3: TGTGCCAGTCGATTTAACCGGGACTCCAACGGGGCGCAGTATTTT.

This chain links TRBV3-1 with TRBJ2-5; D is possibly TRBD2 (5 bases). CDR1 and CDR2 (germline): LGHDT, YNNKEL (reference sequence). This CDR3 has 13 amino acids. Trimming pared 4 bases from V and 7 bases from J, leaving 13 bases between. The CDR3 region is CASSPYPRGTQYF. DNA for the CDR3: TGTGCCAGCAGCCCCTACCCCCGGGGGACCCAGTACTTC.

Many counts were recorded for this clonotype. This chain connects TRBV5-1 to TRBJ1-1; TRBD1 might be the D (6 bases). CDR1 is SGHRS, CDR2 YFSETQ, per germline. The V and J ends lost 4 bases and 5 bases respectively, with 15 bases between them. The CDR3 contains 14 residues. CDR3 bases: TGCGCCAGCAGCGCCCAGGGGATACCAACTGAAGCTTTCTTT. Translating gives CASSAQGIPTEAFF.

The sample holds many counts of this clonotype. The chain links TRBV28 to TRBJ2-1; D is ambiguous. The CDR3 consists of 11 residues. Trimming took off 7 bases at V and 5 bases at J, with 6 bases between the two ends. Per germline, CDR1 MDHEN and CDR2 SYDVKM. DNA for the CDR3: TGTGCCAGCATTGGTGACAATGAGCAGTTCTTC. Translating gives CASIGDNEQFF.

In regard to this clonotype: This clone may be a read error of a much larger clone one base away. The gene calls are TRBV3-1 and TRBJ1-2; no clear D. Germline V gives CDR1 LGHDT, CDR2 YNNKEL (reference sequence). The CDR3 is made up of 14 amino acids. As DNA, the CDR3 is TGTGCCAGCAGCCAACTAAACGAGAACTATGGCTACGCCTTC. Its translation: CASSQLNENYGYAF. The whole variable domain, filled in from reference TRBV3-1 and TRBJ1-2, reads DTAVSQTPKYLVTQMGNDKSIKCEQNLGHDTMYWYKQDSKKFLKIMFSYNNKELIINETVPNRFSPKSPDKAHLNLHINSLELGDSAVYFCASSQLNENYGYAFGSGTRLTVV.

This clonotype has a handful of counts. The rearrangement uses TRBV6-1 and TRBJ1-4; D remains unclear. The germline CDR1 and CDR2 sequences are MNHNS and SASEGT. This CDR3 is 16 amino acids long. Trimming took 4 bases from V and 6 from J, leaving 18 bases between them. CDR3 DNA: TGTGCCAGCAGTGCGCCTCAACGGGGTGGTGATGAAAAACTGTTTTTT. It translates to CASSAPQRGGDEKLFF.

This clonotype was counted many times. The CDR3 nucleotides are TGCGCCAGCAGCTTGGAAGGACTAGCGGGGGTAGATACGCAGTATTTT. Translated: CASSLEGLAGVDTQYF. The chain uses TRBV5-1 and TRBJ2-3; 13 nucleotides align to TRBD2. The CDR3 length is 16 residues. V lost 0 bases and J lost 5; bases outside the gene matches: 3. CDR1 is SGHRS, CDR2 YFSETQ, per germline.

The rearrangement uses TRBV15 and TRBJ2-5; D gene unclear. Deletions cut 6 bases from V and 3 bases from J, with 8 bases between. The CDR3 covers 12 residues. Germline V gene lookup returns CDR1 LNHNV and CDR2 YYDKDF (reference sequence). CDR3 sequence: CATSLLEETQYF. CDR3 DNA sequence: TGTGCCACCAGTCTCCTTGAAGAGACCCAGTACTTC. The variable domain in full, completed from reference TRBV15 and TRBJ2-5, reads DAMVIQNPRYQVTQFGKPVTLSCSQTLNHNVMYWYQQKSSQAPKLLFHYYDKDFNNEADTPDNFQSRRPNTSFCFLDIRSPGLGDTAMYLCATSLLEETQYFGPGTRLLVL.

The chain carries TRBV5-6 and TRBJ2-3; 7 bases map to TRBD1. Germline assignment: CDR1 SGHDT and CDR2 YYEEEE. The CDR3 has 15 amino acids. Unmatched junction bases numbered 11, after V lost 4 bases and J lost 6 bases. CDR3 residues: CASSNDRAGPDTQYF. CDR3 DNA: TGTGCCAGCAGCAATGACAGGGCGGGTCCGGATACGCAGTATTTT.

In regard to this clonotype: Possible read error: a much larger clone is one base away. The chain joins TRBV9 to TRBJ2-4, with 8 bases lining up with TRBD1. The CDR3 sequence is 13 residues long. Trimming took 4 bases from V and 9 from J; bases not matched to a gene: 6. CDR1 and CDR2 from the germline V gene are SGDLS and YYNGEE. Written as DNA, the CDR3 is TGTGCCAGCAGCTCCTACAGGGGGAGCATTCAGTACTTC. Its translation is CASSSYRGSIQYF.

The chain joins TRBV29-1 to TRBJ1-2, with no clear D. The V gene's germline CDR1 is SQVTM and CDR2 ANQGSEA. The CDR3 length is 14 residues. Trimming removed 4 bases at V and 4 bases at J, with 16 bases between. CDR3 sequence (DNA): TGCAGCGTTGGTGATCCGGCAGGAATCTATGGCTACACCTTC. Residues: CSVGDPAGIYGYTF.

This clonotype occurred a few times. The V and J genes are TRBV18 and TRBJ1-1; a possible D gene is TRBD1 (5 bases). Deletions cut 4 bases from V and 5 bases from J, with 11 bases between. The CDR3 length is 13 residues. CDR1 is KGHSH, CDR2 LQKENI, per germline. The CDR3 protein is CASSLSGGTEAFF. CDR3 in DNA: TGTGCCAGCTCACTATCCGGGGGAACTGAAGCTTTCTTT.

This clonotype was seen only a few times. The chain couples TRBV3-1 to TRBJ1-6; TRBD1 matches at 9 bases. CDR1 is LGHDT and CDR2 is YNNKEL in the germline V gene (reference sequence). Germline trimming cut 1 base from V and 9 bases from J; bases unmatched to any gene: 10. The CDR3 runs 17 residues. CDR3 coding DNA: TGTGCCAGCAGCCAAGGACCTTCCGGGACAGGGCTTTCACCCCTCCACTTT. Translated, it gives CASSQGPSGTGLSPLHF.

The gene calls are TRBV10-3 and TRBJ2-3; 9 bases line up with TRBD2. V shed 3 bases and J 2 bases; nucleotides not matched to a gene: 6. There are 16 residues in the CDR3. Germline assignment: CDR1 ENHRY and CDR2 SYGVKD. The CDR3 DNA reads TGTGCCATCAGTGAACAGCGGGGGGCCTACACAGATACGCAGTATTTT. It translates to CAISEQRGAYTDTQYF.

The rearrangement links TRBV6-2 or TRBV6-3 to TRBJ2-7, with D perhaps TRBD1 (6 bases). CDR3 size: 17 residues. Germline CDR1 reads MNHEY; CDR2 reads SVGEGT. The ends were cut back, 5 bases at V and 0 bases at J, with 20 bases in the middle. CDR3 bases: TGTGCCAGCAGTACCGCGGGCCCACAGGGTTCCTCCTACGAGCAGTACTTC. It is translated as CASSTAGPQGSSYEQYF.

The gene calls are TRBV20-1 and TRBJ1-2; 7 bases are a match to TRBD1. The CDR3 loop spans 13 amino acids. In germline, CDR1 is DFQATT, CDR2 SNEGSKA (reference sequence). CDR3 region: CSAPTGRDYGYTF. CDR3 coding DNA: TGCAGCGCGCCGACAGGGAGGGACTATGGCTACACCTTC.

This chain links TRBV6-1 with TRBJ1-1; the D is unclear. Trimming stripped 5 bases from V and 10 bases from J, with 5 bases between. The V gene's germline CDR1 is MNHNS and CDR2 SASEGT. This CDR3 region has 9 residues. The CDR3 nucleotides read TGTGCCAGCAGTCCTCGAGCTTTCTTT. Amino acids: CASSPRAFF.

This clonotype was detected many times. The genes are TRBV20-1 and TRBJ2-3; TRBD1 or TRBD2 may be the D gene (7 bases each). The CDR3 length is 13 residues. V was cut by 6 bases and J by 0 bases, with 10 bases left in between. Germline assignment: CDR1 DFQATT and CDR2 SNEGSKA (reference sequence). The CDR3 DNA is TGCAGTGCCCAGGGGGGGAGCACAGATACGCAGTATTTT. Protein sequence: CSAQGGSTDTQYF.

V gene TRBV7-8 combines with J gene TRBJ2-5; 8 bases match TRBD1. V was clipped by 5 bases and J by 9 bases; unmatched bases: 14. Germline CDR1 SGHVS, CDR2 FQNEAQ. CDR3 length equals 15 residues. CDR3 loop: CASSPGQAIYQPQYF. Written as DNA, the CDR3 is TGTGCCAGCAGCCCGGGACAGGCCATCTATCAGCCCCAGTACTTC.

The chain links TRBV2 to TRBJ2-6; tentatively, D is TRBD1 (5 bases). CDR3 length: 15 residues. From germline, CDR1 is SNHLY and CDR2 FYNNEI. Trimming pared 1 base from V and 2 bases from J, leaving 6 bases between. CDR3 sequence (DNA): TGTGCCAGCAGTGAAGAAGGGGCTGGGGCCAACGTCCTGACTTTC. Amino acids: CASSEEGAGANVLTF. Using reference TRBV2 and TRBJ2-6 for the parts outside the CDR3, the full variable domain is EPEVTQTPSHQVTQMGQEVILRCVPISNHLYFYWYRQILGQKVEFLVSFYNNEISEKSEIFDDQFSVERPDGSNFTLKIRSTKLEDSAMYFCASSEEGAGANVLTFGAGSRLTVL.

Notes on this clonotype: Its ends do not fully match the called genes, so a read error is possible. This chain uses TRBV4-1 with TRBJ2-5, with no clear D. Looked up from germline, CDR1 is MGHRA and CDR2 is YSYEKL. This CDR3 comprises 15 residues. In DNA, the CDR3 is TGTGCCACCAGCAGCCTCGCTATAGCACAAGAGACCCAGTACTTC. It yields the protein CATSSLAIAQETQYF.

This clonotype was counted at least ten times. V is TRBV19 and J is TRBJ2-4; D is uncertain. This CDR3 spans 12 amino acids. V dropped 10 bases and J dropped 9 bases, with 16 bases sitting between them. CDR1 and CDR2 (germline): LNHDA, SQIVND (reference sequence). The CDR3 region has the DNA TGTGCCACCAGGATCCCTTTAGGCATTCAGTACTTC. Its translation is CATRIPLGIQYF.

This clonotype was detected many times. The rearrangement uses TRBV5-1 and TRBJ2-7, with unresolved D. The CDR3 length is 15 residues. The ends were cut back, 0 bases at V and 0 bases at J, with 10 bases in the middle. Looked up from germline, CDR1 is SGHRS and CDR2 is YFSETQ. The DNA of the CDR3 is TGCGCCAGCAGCTTGGCTGTGGGCCTCTCCTACGAGCAGTACTTC. It encodes CASSLAVGLSYEQYF.

The chain links TRBV7-2 to TRBJ2-5; 9 bases are shared with TRBD1. The CDR3 consists of 16 residues. The germline V gene has CDR1 SGHTA and CDR2 FQGNSA. Germline trimming cut 0 bases from V and 7 bases from J; bases unmatched to any gene: 9. Here the CDR3 reads CASSLAGTGPGGTQYF. As DNA, the CDR3 is TGTGCCAGCAGCTTAGCTGGGACAGGGCCTGGGGGGACCCAGTACTTC.

This clonotype has at least ten counts. The V and J genes are TRBV6-1 and TRBJ1-5; D call uncertain. The V end was cut by 4 bases, the J end by 4 bases, with 17 bases between. Germline-derived CDR1 and CDR2 are MNHNS and SASEGT. CDR3 length: 16 residues. In nucleotides, the CDR3 is TGTGCCAGCAGTGGGGGTCTGGGCGGCATAAATCAGCCCCAGCATTTT. This translates into CASSGGLGGINQPQHF.

V usage is TRBV10-3 and J usage is TRBJ2-7; 13 bases match TRBD2. CDR1 ENHRY and CDR2 SYGVKD come from the germline V gene. There are 16 residues in the CDR3. J gave up 3 bases and V 2 bases, and 4 bases lay outside the gene matches. The CDR3 nucleotides are TGTGCCATCAGTGAGACTAGCGGGGGGGGAAACTACGAGCAGTACTTC. Protein sequence: CAISETSGGGNYEQYF.

The rearrangement joins TRBV3-1 to TRBJ1-1; no reliable D call. V lost 1 base to trimming and J lost 0 bases, with 9 bases between them. Germline CDR1 LGHDT, CDR2 YNNKEL (reference sequence). The CDR3 has 15 residues. The CDR3 nucleotides read TGTGCCAGCAGCCAAGCTCCCCGAATGAACACTGAAGCTTTCTTT. Protein: CASSQAPRMNTEAFF.

The chain joins TRBV10-1 to TRBJ1-6; the D gene is possibly TRBD1 (5 bases). V was trimmed by 6 bases and J by 10 bases, leaving 13 bases between them. The germline CDR1 and CDR2 sequences are WNHNN and SYGVQD (reference sequence). The CDR3 spans 13 residues. CDR3 sequence (DNA): TGCGCCAGCAGGCGAGGGGTCCCCTCACCCCTCCACTTT. Its translation: CASRRGVPSPLHF.